The present entry profiles one TCR beta chain with its context. The antigen remains unidentified. This sample was included in a study of shared clonotypes between healthy human individuals. The study's findings and limits: Relative to their counterparts shared across all four donors, non-shared clonotypes exhibited diminished generation probabilities. The sampled material consisted only of blood, and tissue repertoires are likely to differ.

Original data processing: ImmunoSEQ gave junction-only sequences without quality scores, so filtering differed. Sequenced by immunoSEQ multiplex PCR; TCRdb stores in-frame clones only, minus some. V and J calls and clone size come straight from that table; D and trimming were deduced from the DNA. The table lists over 950,000 clones, around three quarters of them singletons. V shed 0 bases, J shed 1 base, and the junction held 3 bases outside the gene matches. Germline values: CDR1 SGHNT, CDR2 YYREEE (reference sequence). The CDR3 extends over 16 amino acids. The J gene is TRBJ2-2, the V gene TRBV5-4, with TRBD2 matching 7 bases. The clonotype comes from a man between 18 and 29 years old in good health. Some clones in this sample may be carry-over from other donors' samples. Sequencing used memory CD4+ T cells from PBMCs. Subset described: CD45RA-negative fraction. CDR3 region: CASSLEGGRNTGELFF. CDR3 coding DNA: TGTGCCAGCAGCTTGGAAGGCGGGAGGAACACCGGGGAGCTGTTTTTT.